This is a list of T cell receptor beta chains from one sample in a study of Ad26.COV2.S vaccination and SARS-CoV-2 variants. Only in-frame clones appear in the TCRdb table, and some are missing; sequencing was by immunoSEQ multiplex PCR. The table shows approximately 500,000 clones, with around 88% occurring only once. This specimen consisted of peripheral blood, obtained in a trial of Ad26.COV2.S vaccine versus placebo. All receptors derive from a person between 18 and 65 years old who received the Ad26.COV2.S COVID-19 vaccine or a placebo. Both conserved end residues are part of each CDR3. A D gene is named only where the DNA matches it firmly. Expanded clones are given a class, and other clones once, few, many or no size at all.

D,V,size,J,DNA,CDR3
TRBD1,TRBV27,NA,TRBJ1-3,TGTGCCAGCAGGCGAACAGGGGGCGCCGGGAACACCATATATTTT,CASRRTGGAGNTIYF
NA,TRBV14,NA,TRBJ2-7,TGTGCCAGCAGCCAACTAGGTCTCTACGAGCAGTACTTC,CASSQLGLYEQYF
TRBD1,TRBV4-3,few,TRBJ1-5,TGCGCCAGCAGCCAAGAGGACAGGGGCAATCAGCCCCAGCATTTT,CASSQEDRGNQPQHF
TRBD2,TRBV7-2,NA,TRBJ2-1,TGTGCCAGCAGCGGCGCTAGCGGGAGGGACAATGAGCAGTTCTTC,CASSGASGRDNEQFF
TRBD1,TRBV7-2,NA,TRBJ1-2,TGTGCCAGCAGCTTAGCGCATCCAGGGGGCAATGGCTACACCTTC,CASSLAHPGGNGYTF
TRBD2,TRBV4-1,NA,TRBJ2-1,TGCGCCAGCAGCCTATCTACTAGCGGGGATTACAATGAGCAGTTCTTC,CASSLSTSGDYNEQFF
NA,TRBV7-2,NA,TRBJ1-2,TGTGCCAGCAGCTTAGACGGTCAGGGGTCTCGGTCTGGCTACACCTTC,CASSLDGQGSRSGYTF
TRBD1,TRBV6-2/TRBV6-3,NA,TRBJ2-5,TGTGCCAGCAGTTCGGGACAGCTTCTGGAGACCCAGTACTTC,CASSSGQLLETQYF
TRBD2,TRBV30,NA,TRBJ2-7,TGTGCCTGGCACCCCAGGGAGGGGAGCCCACGGGGCTACGAGCAGTACTTC,CAWHPREGSPRGYEQYF
TRBD2,TRBV30,NA,TRBJ2-7,TGTGCCTGGAGCCCCGGGACTACCTACGAGCAGTACTTC,CAWSPGTTYEQYF
NA,TRBV25-1,NA,TRBJ1-6,TGTGCCAGCAGTGCAGAGGCAGGGATAAATTCACCCCTCCACTTT,CASSAEAGINSPLHF
NA,TRBV2,NA,TRBJ1-6,TGTGCCAGCAGTGAAGAGTCGGGACCCAATTCACCCCTCCACTTT,CASSEESGPNSPLHF
NA,TRBV19,NA,TRBJ1-1,TGTGCCAGCGGATCGTTTGCGTCCAGAGAAGCTTTCTTT,CASGSFASREAFF
NA,TRBV4-3,once,TRBJ2-3,TGCGCCAGCAGCCGGGGGGACCGGGGGACAGATACGCAGTATTTT,CASSRGDRGTDTQYF
NA,TRBV29-1,once,TRBJ2-5,TGCAGCGCCCCCGTGGCCGGGGCCGGAGAGACCCAGTACTTC,CSAPVAGAGETQYF
NA,TRBV7-9,NA,TRBJ2-1,TGTGCCAGTGATACGAGGAGCTCCTACAATGAGCAGTTCTTC,CASDTRSSYNEQFF
TRBD1,TRBV11-1,NA,TRBJ2-7,TGTGCCAGCAGCCTTCGTGGACAGGGGGCCTACGAGCAGTACTTC,CASSLRGQGAYEQYF
NA,TRBV29-1,NA,TRBJ2-5,TGCAGCGTTCGTGTGGTTGGAGAGACCCAGTACTTC,CSVRVVGETQYF
TRBD1,TRBV7-6,NA,TRBJ2-5,TGTGCCAGCAGCTTAGGGTCAGGGGGTATCGGGGAGACCCAGTACTTC,CASSLGSGGIGETQYF
NA,TRBV24-1,once,TRBJ2-2,TGTGCCACCAGTGATAAGGGGTCCGGGGAGCTGTTTTTT,CATSDKGSGELFF
TRBD1,TRBV3-1/TRBV3-2,NA,TRBJ2-5,TGTGCCAGCAGCAAACGGACAGGGGGAGGAGGGGAGACCCAGTACTTC,CASSKRTGGGGETQYF
NA,TRBV5-4,NA,TRBJ2-1,TGTGCCAGCAGCTTGGCGGTGGGCAATGAGCAGTTCTTC,CASSLAVGNEQFF
NA,TRBV7-2,NA,TRBJ2-3,TGTGCCAGCAGCTTAGTTCTCGCCAGAGATACGCAGTATTTT,CASSLVLARDTQYF
NA,TRBV2,NA,TRBJ1-3,TGTGCCAGCAGTGAAGCGGGACAAATCGCTGGAAACACCATATATTTT,CASSEAGQIAGNTIYF
NA,TRBV7-2,once,TRBJ1-3,TGTGCCAGCAGCGGAGGACTTGCTGGAAACACCATATATTTT,CASSGGLAGNTIYF
NA,TRBV12-3/TRBV12-4,NA,TRBJ1-1,TGTGCCAGCAGTTTCGGCCGGCGGACTGAAGCTTTCTTT,CASSFGRRTEAFF
NA,TRBV7-9,NA,TRBJ1-5,TGTGCCAGCAGCTTATCTAATAGCAATCAGCCCCAGCATTTT,CASSLSNSNQPQHF
NA,TRBV28,NA,TRBJ1-3,TGTGCCAGCAGTTTAGGAGGGTCTGGAAACACCATATATTTT,CASSLGGSGNTIYF
NA,TRBV19,NA,TRBJ2-1,TGTGCCAGTAGCCCCTGGGGTGGAATGGGTGAGCAGTTCTTC,CASSPWGGMGEQFF
TRBD2,TRBV5-4,NA,TRBJ2-1,TGTGCCAGCAGTCTACTAGCGGGAGGGCACAATGAGCAGTTCTTC,CASSLLAGGHNEQFF
TRBD1,TRBV4-3,NA,TRBJ2-7,TGCGCCAGCAGCCAGTATACAGGGGCATACGAGCAGTACTTC,CASSQYTGAYEQYF
NA,TRBV6-5,NA,TRBJ2-1,TGTGCCAGCCTGGGCAGGGGGGGCAATGAGCAGTTCTTC,CASLGRGGNEQFF
TRBD2,TRBV7-3,NA,TRBJ2-1,TGTGCCAGCAGCTTACTACCGCGGGAGGGCCCAAATGAGCAGTTCTTC,CASSLLPREGPNEQFF
NA,TRBV7-2,few,TRBJ2-2,TGTGCCAGCAGCTCCAGCTTCACCGGGGAGCTGTTTTTT,CASSSSFTGELFF
NA,TRBV19,NA,TRBJ1-5,TGTGCCAGTAGTACGGCAGGCAATCAGCCCCAGCATTTT,CASSTAGNQPQHF
TRBD1,TRBV6-4,NA,TRBJ1-5,TGTGCCAGGCCGGGACAGTTCAATCAGCCCCAGCATTTT,CARPGQFNQPQHF
NA,TRBV7-9,few,TRBJ1-1,TGTGCCAGCAATAACGCAGGGGCCTTTTTTAACACTGAAGCTTTCTTT,CASNNAGAFFNTEAFF
TRBD2,TRBV28,NA,TRBJ2-7,TGTGCCAGCATAACCGCGGGACTAGCGGCCTCCTACGAGCAGTACTTC,CASITAGLAASYEQYF
TRBD1,TRBV28,NA,TRBJ2-7,TGTGCCAGCAGACAGTACAGGGGGGCCTCCTACGAGCAGTACTTC,CASRQYRGASYEQYF
NA,TRBV3-1/TRBV3-2,NA,TRBJ1-3,TGTGCCAGCAGCCAAGGGCTCGCGGGTGGCGGCCTCGGAAACACCATATATTTT,CASSQGLAGGGLGNTIYF
NA,TRBV29-1,NA,TRBJ1-2,TGCAGCGTAGGACAGACTAACTATGGCTACACCTTC,CSVGQTNYGYTF
TRBD2,TRBV6-5,NA,TRBJ2-7,TGTGCCAGCAGGCCGGGACTAGCTCCTTGGGAGCAGTACTTC,CASRPGLAPWEQYF
NA,TRBV5-3,NA,TRBJ1-5,TGTGCCAGAAGCTTGGCCTGTCAGGAATACAATCAGCCCCAGCATTTT,CARSLACQEYNQPQHF
TRBD1,TRBV6-4,NA,TRBJ1-2,TGTGCCAGCAGACCGACCACCGGGACAGGGAACTATGGCTACACCTTC,CASRPTTGTGNYGYTF